This T cell receptor (beta chain) was recovered during a study of T cell repertoires in cytomegalovirus infection. This clonotype showed up just a few times. Its specificity is not known. Findings and caveats of the study: CMV-specific HLA-C-restricted TCR beta clonotypes dominated the ex vivo response.

Each CDR3 protein is one row after TCRdb ran MiXCR on the reads. The table includes around 800,000 distinct CDR3 sequences, around a third detected once. Germline CDR1 is MNHEY and CDR2 is SMNVEV (reference sequence). CDR3 size: 17 residues. V was clipped by 1 base and J by 4 bases, with 16 bases between them. This clonotype originated in a human donor in good health (CMV status not recorded). Some clones in this sample may be carry-over from other donors' samples. The V gene is TRBV27, the J gene TRBJ2-2; D might be TRBD2 (7 bases). The sequenced sample was cultured CD8+ T cells from PBMCs, obtained from culture after CMV antigen stimulation. The CDR3 nucleotides are TGTGCCAGCAGTTTATTCACCGGGGGGCGAGGCACCGGGGAGCTGTTTTTT. This sequence encodes CASSLFTGGRGTGELFF.